Presented here are 22 T cell receptor beta chains from one specimen sequenced in a study of identical twins. TCRdb processed the 5' RACE reads anew with MiXCR; each CDR3 protein has one entry. The sample has fewer than 500,000 distinct CDR3 sequences, around 24% seen once. The sample was also linked to a second study, of T cells expressing NK-cell markers.

The sample taken for sequencing was CD4+ T cells sorted from blood. These receptors originate from a woman aged 18 to 35 in good health.

This clonotype appeared a single time. The V gene is TRBV12-3 or TRBV12-4, the J gene TRBJ2-7; D uncertain. Trimming stripped 2 bases from V and 3 bases from J, with 11 bases between. There are 14 residues in the CDR3. CDR3 protein: CASSLNGLFYEQYF. As DNA, the CDR3 is TGTGCCAGCAGTTTAAACGGGCTCTTCTACGAGCAGTACTTC.

The rearrangement joins TRBV7-9 to TRBJ1-1; TRBD1 matches 8 bases. The J segment lost 2 bases and the V segment lost 3 bases, leaving 5 bases of the junction unmatched. The CDR3 runs to 15 residues. Looked up from germline, CDR1 is SEHNR and CDR2 is FQNEAQ (reference sequence). CDR3 coding DNA: TGTGCCAGCAGCTTTCCGACAGGGGCTAACACTGAAGCTTTCTTT. It codes for CASSFPTGANTEAFF.

This clonotype was counted ten times or more. V is TRBV5-6 and J is TRBJ2-1; D is unresolved. V was cut by 1 base and J by 3 bases, with 5 bases left in between. Germline V gene sequence: CDR1 SGHDT, CDR2 YYEEEE. The CDR3 is 13 amino acids. This CDR3 reads CASSLPSYNEQFF. Written as DNA, the CDR3 is TGTGCCAGCAGCTTGCCCAGCTACAATGAGCAGTTCTTC.

The chain has TRBV15 and TRBJ2-7, with TRBD1 matching over 9 bases. Germline CDR1 is LNHNV and CDR2 is YYDKDF (reference sequence). CDR3 length: 15 amino acids. The ends lost 3 bases at V and 3 bases at J; junction bases unmatched: 6. CDR3 residues: CATSRARQGVYEQYF. The CDR3 nucleotides are TGTGCCACCAGCAGGGCGCGACAGGGGGTCTACGAGCAGTACTTC.

The CDR3 DNA reads as TGCAGTGCTAGACTTAGCGGATACGAGCAGTACTTC. This sequence encodes CSARLSGYEQYF. V is TRBV20-1 and J is TRBJ2-7, with D possibly TRBD2 on 6 matching bases. V dropped 2 bases and J dropped 4 bases, with 9 bases sitting between them. CDR1 and CDR2 (germline): DFQATT, SNEGSKA (reference sequence). The CDR3 is 12 amino acids.

The rearrangement uses TRBV20-1 and TRBJ1-1; D is possibly TRBD1 (6 bases). V was cut by 1 base and J by 1 base, with 16 bases left in between. The CDR3 loop spans 16 amino acids. CDR1 and CDR2 from the germline V gene are DFQATT and SNEGSKA (reference sequence). The chain's CDR3 is CSARGGTRGGNTEAFF. The CDR3 nucleotides read TGCAGTGCTAGAGGGGGGACACGGGGCGGGAACACTGAAGCTTTCTTT.

The chain employs TRBV4-1 and TRBJ2-3, with no clear D. Germline V CDR1 and CDR2: MGHRA, YSYEKL. The CDR3 is 14 amino acids. The ends were cut back, 0 bases at V and 4 bases at J, with 8 bases in the middle. The DNA for the CDR3 is TGCGCCAGCAGCCAAGATCTTGTGGCAGATACGCAGTATTTT. This gives the protein CASSQDLVADTQYF.

This chain connects TRBV20-1 to TRBJ2-5, with D maybe TRBD2 (5 bases). CDR3 length equals 14 residues. The V gene's germline CDR1 is DFQATT and CDR2 SNEGSKA (reference sequence). Trimming took 4 bases from V and 7 from J, leaving 19 bases between them. CDR3 region: CSAKGTSGLGTQYF. The CDR3 DNA reads TGCAGTGCTAAGGGTACGAGCGGTCTTGGGACCCAGTACTTC.

To note about this clonotype: One junction end does not reproduce the germline sequence, and a read error may be involved. The chain uses TRBV12-3 or TRBV12-4 and TRBJ2-1; 7 nucleotides match TRBD2. This CDR3 contains 14 residues. CDR3 protein: CASSLGLSFNEQFF. As DNA, the CDR3 is TGTGCCAGCAGCCTGGGACTATCCTTCAATGAGCAGTTCTTC.

V is TRBV6-2 or TRBV6-3 and J is TRBJ2-1, with 8 bases lining up with TRBD1. In germline, CDR1 is MNHEY, CDR2 SVGEGT. The CDR3 runs to 16 residues. V shed 5 bases, J shed 2 bases, and the junction held 8 bases outside the gene matches. CDR3 region: CASSPQGAGPYNEQFF. The CDR3 region has the DNA TGTGCCAGCAGTCCCCAGGGGGCGGGGCCCTACAATGAGCAGTTCTTC.

This sequence joins TRBV20-1 and TRBJ2-1; TRBD1 might be the D (6 bases). Trimming took off 3 bases at V and 7 bases at J, with 19 bases between the two ends. The CDR3 extends over 15 amino acids. Per germline, CDR1 DFQATT and CDR2 SNEGSKA (reference sequence). CDR3 in DNA: TGCAGTGCTAGCCTAGGACAGAAAGTAGTAAATGAGCAGTTCTTC. As protein: CSASLGQKVVNEQFF.

The V call is TRBV5-1, the J call TRBJ1-2; unclear D gene. The V gene lost 0 bases and the J gene lost 8 bases, with 11 bases spanning the gap. The germline CDR1 and CDR2 sequences are SGHRS and YFSETQ. The CDR3 spans 13 residues. The CDR3 reads CASSLGAGNGYTF. CDR3 nucleotides: TGCGCCAGCAGCTTGGGGGCAGGAAACGGCTACACCTTC.

This clonotype was seen more than once but under ten times. The chain combines TRBV4-2 with TRBJ2-1; no clear D gene. V dropped 0 bases and J dropped 4 bases, with 7 bases sitting between them. This CDR3 is 14 amino acids long. Germline loops: CDR1 LGHNA, CDR2 YNFKEQ. The CDR3: CASSQDGLYNEQFF. The CDR3 region has the DNA TGTGCCAGCAGCCAAGATGGTCTTTACAATGAGCAGTTCTTC.

The chain recombines TRBV20-1 with TRBJ2-7; D ambiguous. Germline V lookup: CDR1 DFQATT, CDR2 SNEGSKA (reference sequence). The length of the CDR3 is 14 residues. Trimming took 2 bases from V and 3 from J, leaving 14 bases between them. The CDR3 spells CSARKSLPLYEQYF. CDR3 nucleotides: TGCAGTGCTAGAAAGTCCCTCCCCCTCTACGAGCAGTACTTC.

The chain links TRBV10-3 to TRBJ2-1; 13 nucleotides match TRBD2. Unmatched junction bases numbered 3, after V lost 4 bases and J lost 6 bases. The CDR3 covers 15 residues. Per the germline V gene, CDR1 is ENHRY and CDR2 is SYGVKD. CDR3 sequence (DNA): TGTGCCATCAGTGTTGGACTAGCGGGAGTCAATGAGCAGTTCTTC. Encoded protein: CAISVGLAGVNEQFF.

The V and J genes are TRBV20-1 and TRBJ2-7; D is unresolved. The CDR3 covers 10 residues. Trimming left V 3 bases short and J 5 bases short, with 5 bases between. CDR1 is DFQATT and CDR2 is SNEGSKA in the germline V gene (reference sequence). CDR3 region: CSASLHEQYF. CDR3 in DNA: TGCAGTGCTAGCCTCCACGAGCAGTACTTC.

This clonotype turned up a few times. The gene calls are TRBV12-5 and TRBJ2-3, with TRBD2 identical over 8 bases. Per germline, CDR1 LGHNT and CDR2 FRNRAP. The CDR3 loop spans 12 amino acids. Trimming took 6 bases from V and 5 from J; bases not matched to a gene: 1. CDR3 DNA sequence: TGTGCTAGTGGACTAGCGGAAGATACGCAGTATTTT. It codes for CASGLAEDTQYF. Looking up the rest from reference TRBV12-5 and TRBJ2-3 gives the full variable domain: DARVTQTPRHKVTEMGQEVTMRCQPILGHNTVFWYRQTMMQGLELLAYFRNRAPLDDSGMPKDRFSAEMPDATLATLKIQPSEPRDSAVYFCASGLAEDTQYFGPGTRLTVL.

This clonotype appeared once. J is TRBJ1-5 and V is TRBV20-1; D is undetermined. Trimming left V 6 bases short and J 3 bases short, with 12 bases between. Germline V gene data show CDR1 as DFQATT and CDR2 as SNEGSKA (reference sequence). The CDR3 has 13 residues. The CDR3: CSAFPGSNQPQHF. The CDR3, as DNA: TGCAGTGCCTTTCCGGGGTCCAATCAGCCCCAGCATTTT.

This clonotype came up a few times. This CDR3 is CSVCDRQGLDTEAFF. The CDR3 DNA sequence: TGCAGCGTGTGCGATCGACAGGGACTGGACACTGAAGCTTTCTTT. This chain links TRBV29-1 with TRBJ1-1; 7 nucleotides match TRBD1. V trimming: 6 bases; J trimming: 3 bases; junction bases outside the gene matches: 13. CDR3 length: 15 amino acids. From germline, CDR1 is SQVTM and CDR2 ANQGSEA.

The chain has TRBV9 and TRBJ2-1, with D possibly TRBD2 on 6 matching bases. V was trimmed by 0 bases and J by 9 bases, leaving 16 bases between them. The CDR3 is 15 amino acids. Germline CDR1 reads SGDLS; CDR2 reads YYNGEE. The CDR3 is CASSVDQLAEGEQFF. For the CDR3, the DNA is TGTGCCAGCAGCGTAGACCAACTAGCCGAAGGTGAGCAGTTCTTC.

This chain links TRBV19 with TRBJ2-1, with D possibly matching TRBD2 (5 bases). This CDR3 has 16 amino acids. Trimming removed 1 base from V and 8 bases from J, with 18 bases in between. CDR1 is LNHDA and CDR2 is SQIVND in the germline V gene (reference sequence). The CDR3 here is CASSIGRTEDGYEQFF. CDR3 sequence (DNA): TGTGCCAGTAGTATAGGTCGCACGGAGGACGGCTATGAGCAGTTCTTC. Full variable domain (rest looked up from reference TRBV19 and TRBJ2-1): DGGITQSPKYLFRKEGQNVTLSCEQNLNHDAMYWYRQDPGQGLRLIYYSQIVNDFQKGDIAEGYSVSREKKESFPLTVTSAQKNPTAFYLCASSIGRTEDGYEQFFGPGTRLTVL.

The genes are TRBV20-1 and TRBJ2-2; 7 bases match TRBD1. J was trimmed by 3 bases and V by 0 bases; bases with no gene match: 7. The CDR3 spans 16 residues. Germline V gene lookup returns CDR1 DFQATT and CDR2 SNEGSKA (reference sequence). The CDR3 reads CSARDSRQGDTGELFF. CDR3 coding DNA: TGCAGTGCTAGAGATAGTCGACAGGGAGACACCGGGGAGCTGTTTTTT.